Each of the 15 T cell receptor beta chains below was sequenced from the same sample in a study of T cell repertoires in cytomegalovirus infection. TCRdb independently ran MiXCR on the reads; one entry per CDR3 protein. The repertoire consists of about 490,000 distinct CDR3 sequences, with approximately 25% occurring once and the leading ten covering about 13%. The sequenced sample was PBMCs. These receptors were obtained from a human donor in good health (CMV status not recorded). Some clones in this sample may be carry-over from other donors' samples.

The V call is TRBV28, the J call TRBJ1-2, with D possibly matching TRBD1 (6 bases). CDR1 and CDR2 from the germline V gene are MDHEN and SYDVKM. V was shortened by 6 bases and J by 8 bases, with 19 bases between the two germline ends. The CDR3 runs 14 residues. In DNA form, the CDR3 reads TGTGCCAGCAGGCCCCATGACAGGAGAGTCGGCTACACCTTC. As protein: CASRPHDRRVGYTF.

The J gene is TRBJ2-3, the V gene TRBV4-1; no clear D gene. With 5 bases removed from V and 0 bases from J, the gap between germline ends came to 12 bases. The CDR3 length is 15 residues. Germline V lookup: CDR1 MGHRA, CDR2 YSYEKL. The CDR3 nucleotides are TGCGCCAGCAGCATCCCCCGGTACAGCACAGATACGCAGTATTTT. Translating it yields CASSIPRYSTDTQYF.

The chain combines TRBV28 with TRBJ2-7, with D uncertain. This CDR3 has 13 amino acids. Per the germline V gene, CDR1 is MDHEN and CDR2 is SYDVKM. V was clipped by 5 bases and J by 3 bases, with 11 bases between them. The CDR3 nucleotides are TGTGCCAGCAGTCTTCCGCCTGTCTACGAGCAGTACTTC. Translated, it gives CASSLPPVYEQYF.

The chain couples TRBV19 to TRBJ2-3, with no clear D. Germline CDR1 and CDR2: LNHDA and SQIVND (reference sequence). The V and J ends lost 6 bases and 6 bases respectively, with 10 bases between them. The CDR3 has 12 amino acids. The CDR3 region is CASSRPADTQYF. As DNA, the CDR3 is TGTGCCAGTAGCCGACCGGCCGATACGCAGTATTTT. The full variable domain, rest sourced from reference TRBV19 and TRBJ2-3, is DGGITQSPKYLFRKEGQNVTLSCEQNLNHDAMYWYRQDPGQGLRLIYYSQIVNDFQKGDIAEGYSVSREKKESFPLTVTSAQKNPTAFYLCASSRPADTQYFGPGTRLTVL.

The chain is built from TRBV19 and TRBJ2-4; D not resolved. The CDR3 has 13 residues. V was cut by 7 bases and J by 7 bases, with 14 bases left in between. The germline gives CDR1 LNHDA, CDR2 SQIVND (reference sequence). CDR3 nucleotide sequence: TGTGCCAGTAAGGATGGCGGCCGCAACATTCAGTACTTC. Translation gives CASKDGGRNIQYF.

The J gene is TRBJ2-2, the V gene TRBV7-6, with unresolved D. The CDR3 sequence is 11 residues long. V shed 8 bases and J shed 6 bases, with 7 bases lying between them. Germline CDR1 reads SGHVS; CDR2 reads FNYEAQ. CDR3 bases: TGTGCCAGCTTGGCCGCCGGGGAGCTGTTTTTT. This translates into CASLAAGELFF. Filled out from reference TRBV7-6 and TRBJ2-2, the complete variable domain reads GAGVSQSPRYKVTKRGQDVALRCDPISGHVSLYWYRQALGQGPEFLTYFNYEAQQDKSGLPNDRFSAERPEGSISTLTIQRTEQRDSAMYRCASLAAGELFFGEGSRLTVL.

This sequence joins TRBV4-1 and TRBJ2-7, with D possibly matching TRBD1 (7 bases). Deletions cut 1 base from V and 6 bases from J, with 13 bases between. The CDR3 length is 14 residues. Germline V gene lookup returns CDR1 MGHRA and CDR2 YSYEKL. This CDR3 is CASSQVEGAAEQYV. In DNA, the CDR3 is TGCGCCAGCAGCCAAGTGGAGGGGGCGGCCGAGCAGTACGTC.

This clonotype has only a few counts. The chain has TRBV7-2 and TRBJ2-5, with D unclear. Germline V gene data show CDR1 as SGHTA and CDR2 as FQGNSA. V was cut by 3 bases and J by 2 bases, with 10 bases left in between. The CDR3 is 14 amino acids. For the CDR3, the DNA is TGTGCCAGCAGCTTGTGGGCCCTTCAAGAGACCCAGTACTTC. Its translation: CASSLWALQETQYF.

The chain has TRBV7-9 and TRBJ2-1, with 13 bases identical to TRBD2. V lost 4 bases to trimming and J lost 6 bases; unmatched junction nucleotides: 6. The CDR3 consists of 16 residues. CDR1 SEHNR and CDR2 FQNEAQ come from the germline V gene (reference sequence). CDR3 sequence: CASSSPGLAGANEQFF. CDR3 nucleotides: TGTGCCAGCAGCTCCCCCGGACTAGCGGGAGCCAATGAGCAGTTCTTC.

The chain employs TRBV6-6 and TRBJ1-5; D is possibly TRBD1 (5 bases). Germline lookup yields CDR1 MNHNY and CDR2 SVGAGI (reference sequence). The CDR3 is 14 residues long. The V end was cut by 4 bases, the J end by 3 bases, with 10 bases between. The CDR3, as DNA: TGTGCCAGCAGTTCCCAGGGTCCCAATCAGCCCCAGCATTTT. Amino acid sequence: CASSSQGPNQPQHF.

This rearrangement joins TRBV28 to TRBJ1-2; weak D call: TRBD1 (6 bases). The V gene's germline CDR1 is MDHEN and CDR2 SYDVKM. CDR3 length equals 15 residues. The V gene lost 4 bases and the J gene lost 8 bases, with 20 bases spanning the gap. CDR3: CASSSPRIRGSGYTF. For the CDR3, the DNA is TGTGCCAGCAGTTCCCCTCGTATCAGGGGAAGCGGCTACACCTTC.

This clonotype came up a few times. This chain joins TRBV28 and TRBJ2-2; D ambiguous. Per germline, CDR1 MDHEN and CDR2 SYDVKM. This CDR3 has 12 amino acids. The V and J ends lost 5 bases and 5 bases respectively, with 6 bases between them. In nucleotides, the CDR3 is TGTGCCAGCAGTCCAGAAACCGGGGAGCTGTTTTTT. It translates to CASSPETGELFF.

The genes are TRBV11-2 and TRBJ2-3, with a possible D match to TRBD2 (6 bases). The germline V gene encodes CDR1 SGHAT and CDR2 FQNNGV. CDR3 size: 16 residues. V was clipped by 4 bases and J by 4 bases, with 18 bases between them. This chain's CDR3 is CASSSELADGADTQYF. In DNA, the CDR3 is TGTGCCAGCAGCTCGGAATTAGCGGATGGGGCAGATACGCAGTATTTT.

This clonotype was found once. As DNA, the CDR3 is TGCAGTGCTAGAGACGGGAGGGCCCTCAATGAGCAGTTCTTC. Protein sequence: CSARDGRALNEQFF. This chain joins TRBV20-1 and TRBJ2-1; 8 bases align to TRBD2. The CDR3 spans 14 residues. The V gene end was trimmed by 0 bases and the J gene end by 6 bases; junction bases not matched to a gene: 4. Per the germline V gene, CDR1 is DFQATT and CDR2 is SNEGSKA (reference sequence).

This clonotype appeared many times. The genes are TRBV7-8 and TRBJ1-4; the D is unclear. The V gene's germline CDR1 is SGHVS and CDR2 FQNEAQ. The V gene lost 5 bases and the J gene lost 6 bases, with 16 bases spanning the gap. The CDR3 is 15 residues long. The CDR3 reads CASSPRGEVDEKLFF. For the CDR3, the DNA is TGTGCCAGCAGCCCGCGGGGAGAAGTGGATGAAAAACTGTTTTTT.